This T cell receptor beta chain was recorded in a study of blood T cell repertoires in COVID-19. Generated by immunoSEQ multiplex PCR, the TCRdb table keeps only in-frame clones and is missing some. The sample shows 86,000 or so clones, nearly 95% of them seen only once. The CDR3 runs 14 residues. The germline V and J ends were trimmed by 2 bases and 0 bases, with 5 bases remaining between them. Germline loops: CDR1 MNHEY, CDR2 SVGAGI. The source is a human donor with active COVID-19. The donor label of this sample is uncertain. Sequenced material: peripheral blood. V usage is TRBV6-5 and J usage is TRBJ1-3; no definite D call. CDR3 nucleotide sequence: TGTGCCAGCAGTTACAGGAGCTCTGGAAACACCATATATTTT. Protein sequence: CASSYRSSGNTIYF.